These T cell receptor beta chains were read from a single sample in a study of shared clonotypes between healthy human individuals. TCRdb keeps only in-frame clones here, not all; method: immunoSEQ multiplex PCR. The sample has hundreds of thousands of clones, roughly 79% seen once; the top ten hold around 12%. The source material was PBMCs. These receptors all come from a middle-aged woman in good health. Some clones in this sample may be carry-over from other donors' samples. CDR3s include the opening cysteine and the closing phenylalanine or tryptophan. D genes are given only for firm matches. Clone sizes are given selectively: once, few, many, or a class where the clone is expanded.

V gene,J gene,D gene,CDR3 length,clone size,CDR3 DNA,CDR3 protein
TRBV5-4,TRBJ1-2,TRBD1,15,-,TGTGCCAGCACCCCGCCTGGACAGGGGGCTAGTGGCTACACCTTC,CASTPPGQGASGYTF
TRBV7-2,TRBJ2-7,-,13,-,TGTGCCAGCAGCTTAAGAGGGTCCTACGAGCAGTACTTC,CASSLRGSYEQYF
TRBV7-9,TRBJ2-3,-,14,-,TGTGCCAGCAGCTTAGGGGGGATTACAGATACGCAGTATTTT,CASSLGGITDTQYF
TRBV28,TRBJ2-7,TRBD2,14,-,TGTGCCACCTTCCTCCTAGCGGGAGTAAGGGAGCAGTACTTC,CATFLLAGVREQYF
TRBV28,TRBJ2-3,-,13,-,TGTGCCAGCAGTTCGGACATCACAGATACGCAGTATTTT,CASSSDITDTQYF
TRBV7-9,TRBJ2-7,-,14,-,TGTGCCAGCAGCTTGGCCGGACGGTTCTACGAGCAGTACTTC,CASSLAGRFYEQYF
TRBV7-2,TRBJ2-3,TRBD2,18,-,TGTGCCAGCAGCCCCCCGGGACTAGCGGGAGGGCGCACAGATACGCAGTATTTT,CASSPPGLAGGRTDTQYF
TRBV19,TRBJ2-1,-,15,few,TGTGCCAGTAGTATTCAGGACAGCTCCTACAATGAGCAGTTCTTC,CASSIQDSSYNEQFF
TRBV5-1,TRBJ2-5,TRBD1,15,once,TGCGCCAGCAGCCTGGGGAACAGGGGCCAAGAGACCCAGTACTTC,CASSLGNRGQETQYF
TRBV11-2,TRBJ2-7,TRBD1,13,-,TGTGCCAGCAGCCCATACAGGGGGCACGAGCAGTACTTC,CASSPYRGHEQYF
TRBV5-4,TRBJ2-7,TRBD1,14,-,TGTGCCAGCAGCGCCGGGACAGCCATCTACGAGCAGTACTTC,CASSAGTAIYEQYF
TRBV28,TRBJ2-1,-,19,-,TGTGCCAGCAGTTACGCCCTCTGGGGGACTGGAAACTCCTACAATGAGCAGTTCTTC,CASSYALWGTGNSYNEQFF
TRBV5-8,TRBJ1-2,TRBD1,18,few,TGTGCCAGCAGCCACGCCACCCCTGACAGGGTTCCTGGCTATGGCTACACCTTC,CASSHATPDRVPGYGYTF
TRBV15,TRBJ2-3,TRBD1,14,-,TGTGCCACCAGCGCGGACAGGGGGCGAGATACGCAGTATTTT,CATSADRGRDTQYF
TRBV25-1,TRBJ2-1,-,16,-,TGTGCCAGCAGTGAACCCCCCACCGGCGGGTACAATGAGCAGTTCTTC,CASSEPPTGGYNEQFF
TRBV27,TRBJ1-5,-,14,few,TGTGCCAGCAGCCCTGGTATTAGCAATCAGCCCCAGCATTTT,CASSPGISNQPQHF
TRBV6-6,TRBJ1-1,-,13,-,TGTGCCAGCTTGAACGGAGGGGGCACTGAAGCTTTCTTT,CASLNGGGTEAFF
TRBV30,TRBJ1-1,TRBD1,13,-,TGTGCCTGGAGTGTGCAGGGGGCCCCTGAAGCTTTCTTT,CAWSVQGAPEAFF
TRBV7-3,TRBJ2-3,TRBD1,17,-,TGTGCCAGCAGCTTAGCGTTCACAGGGGGCTACACAGATACGCAGTATTTT,CASSLAFTGGYTDTQYF
TRBV7-2,TRBJ2-5,-,14,once,TGTGCCAGCAGCTTTGGGGGCGTCGGAGAGACCCAGTACTTC,CASSFGGVGETQYF
TRBV30,TRBJ2-7,-,17,-,TGTGCCTGGAGCGAGTACAATTTCTTACGAAGGCTCTACGAGCAGTACTTC,CAWSEYNFLRRLYEQYF
TRBV28,TRBJ1-2,-,16,-,TGTGCCAGCAGTTCAGCTGTCGGGGCAGGGAGCTATGGCTACACCTTC,CASSSAVGAGSYGYTF
TRBV27,TRBJ2-3,-,13,-,TGTGCCAGCAGTTTCGGAAGCACAGATACGCAGTATTTT,CASSFGSTDTQYF
TRBV4-3,TRBJ2-3,TRBD1,16,once,TGCGCCAGCAGCCAAGTTACAGGACAGGGGACAGATACGCAGTATTTT,CASSQVTGQGTDTQYF
TRBV11-1,TRBJ1-5,-,14,once,TGTGCCAGCAGCCCATCGACAGGCAATCAGCCCCAGCATTTT,CASSPSTGNQPQHF
TRBV5-1,TRBJ1-2,-,15,-,TGCGCCAGCAGCTTGGCCTTCACAGCCTACTATGGCTACACCTTC,CASSLAFTAYYGYTF
TRBV28,TRBJ1-2,TRBD1,15,-,TGTGCCAGCAGCCGAGGGGGCGCTGATTACTATGGCTACACCTTC,CASSRGGADYYGYTF
TRBV4-1,TRBJ1-5,TRBD1,16,-,TGCGCCAGCAGCCATGTCCCCGGGACAGCTAATCAGCCCCAGCATTTT,CASSHVPGTANQPQHF
TRBV7-9,TRBJ2-7,-,14,-,TGTGCCAGCAGCTTAGCACTACTACCCTACGAGCAGTACTTC,CASSLALLPYEQYF
TRBV7-9,TRBJ2-5,TRBD1,14,-,TGTGCCAGCAGCTTCAACAGGGGGCGAGAGACCCAGTACTTC,CASSFNRGRETQYF
TRBV5-1,TRBJ2-1,-,14,-,TGCGCCAGCAGCTTGCCCCGTAGGAGGGAGAAGCAGTTCTTC,CASSLPRRREKQFF
TRBV2,TRBJ2-3,-,13,-,TGTGCCAGCAGTGATGGGGTGGCGGATACGCAGTATTTT,CASSDGVADTQYF
TRBV5-4,TRBJ2-1,TRBD2,15,-,TGTGCCAGCAGCTCCCCGGGACTAGCCTACAATGAGCAGTTCTTC,CASSSPGLAYNEQFF
TRBV28,TRBJ1-2,TRBD1,16,-,TGTGCCAGCAGTTTTTCCGGGACAGGGGGCGAGGCTGGCTACACCTTC,CASSFSGTGGEAGYTF
TRBV7-9,TRBJ2-1,TRBD2,14,few,TGTGCCAGCAGCTTGAGCGGGAGTGAAAATGAGCAGTTCTTC,CASSLSGSENEQFF
TRBV5-4,TRBJ2-3,-,13,-,TGTGCCAGCAGCCTTACTGCGGGGGATACGCAGTATTTT,CASSLTAGDTQYF
TRBV5-1,TRBJ1-2,TRBD1,14,-,TGCGCCAGCAGCCCGGACAGGGCTACCTATGGCTACACCTTC,CASSPDRATYGYTF
TRBV6-1,TRBJ1-2,TRBD1,13,-,TGTGCCAGCAGAGGACAGGGGGCTGATGGCTACACCTTC,CASRGQGADGYTF
TRBV7-9,TRBJ1-2,-,13,-,TGTGCCAGCAGCTTAGTAGGGGACGATGGCTACACCTTC,CASSLVGDDGYTF
TRBV7-6,TRBJ2-1,TRBD2,16,-,TGTGCCAGCAGCCCGGGGACTAGCGGGCCCTACAATGAGCAGTTCTTC,CASSPGTSGPYNEQFF
TRBV27,TRBJ2-2,-,16,-,-,CASSLWAGGNTGELLF
TRBV14,TRBJ2-3,-,14,-,TGTGCCAGCAGCAAAACGACGAACACAGATACGCAGTATTTT,CASSKTTNTDTQYF
TRBV2,TRBJ2-5,TRBD2,15,-,TGTGCCAGCACTTCGGGAGGGCAGGGAGAAGAGACCCAGTACTTC,CASTSGGQGEETQYF
TRBV2,TRBJ2-7,-,14,once,TGTGCCAGCAAGGGGGACACCCGCTCCTACGAGCAGTACTTC,CASKGDTRSYEQYF
TRBV27,TRBJ2-2,-,14,once,TGTGCCAGCAAGCCCGGGGGCGGCACCGGGGAGCTGTTTTTT,CASKPGGGTGELFF
TRBV4-1,TRBJ2-7,-,15,-,TGCGCCAGCAGCCCCGTGGGCAGGGGGGTCTACGAGCAGTACTTC,CASSPVGRGVYEQYF
TRBV19,TRBJ2-2,-,13,-,TGTGCCAGTAGAATTACAGGGACCGGGGAGCTGTTTTTT,CASRITGTGELFF
TRBV5-1,TRBJ1-1,-,12,-,TGCGCCAGCAGCTTCCTGAACACTGAAGCTTTCTTT,CASSFLNTEAFF
TRBV20-1,TRBJ2-5,-,11,-,TGCAGTGCGGGGAATCAAGAGACCCAGTACTTC,CSAGNQETQYF
TRBV10-3,TRBJ2-7,TRBD1,15,few,TGTGCCATCAGTGAGTGGGACAGGAGCTCCTACGAGCAGTACTTC,CAISEWDRSSYEQYF
TRBV5-4,TRBJ2-1,-,15,-,TGTGCCAGCAGCCTTCCCAGGGCCGGGCTGGATGAGCAGTTCTTC,CASSLPRAGLDEQFF
TRBV15,TRBJ2-1,-,16,-,TGTGCCACCAGCAGAGATATTTTGGCGTTATACAATGAGCAGTTCTTC,CATSRDILALYNEQFF